These 20 T cell receptor beta chains were sequenced from one sample in a study of human T cells and chemical hapten exposure. TCRdb used MiXCR to reprocess the RACE reads, holding one entry per CDR3 protein. The top ten hold over 5.5% of the sample, which has a few hundred thousand distinct CDR3 sequences, roughly 6% seen once. Time point meaning: patch test 2, 6 weeks after DPC sensitization. As to treatment: therapeutic diphenylcyclopropenone sensitization with weekly scalp DPC. The sample here was whole blood, taken in connection with sensitization to the hapten diphenylcyclopropenone (DPC). Source of these receptors: a woman under 30 with alopecia areata. Some clones in this sample may be carry-over from other donors' samples.

The table lists this clonotype with many counts. The rearrangement uses TRBV6-2 or TRBV6-3 and TRBJ2-3; D uncertain. The germline V and J ends were trimmed by 6 bases and 6 bases, with 10 bases remaining between them. Germline lookup yields CDR1 MNHEY and CDR2 SVGEGT. The CDR3 has 12 residues. The CDR3 sequence: CASSGLPDTQYF. The CDR3, as DNA: TGTGCCAGCAGCGGTTTACCGGATACGCAGTATTTT.

This clonotype was found a few times. V usage is TRBV9 and J usage is TRBJ2-2; TRBD1 matches 8 bases. CDR1 SGDLS and CDR2 YYNGEE come from the germline V gene. The CDR3 has 17 residues. The V segment lost 2 bases and the J segment 6 bases; nucleotides outside the gene matches: 12. The CDR3 sequence is CASSVPGRTGSSGELFF. The CDR3 bases are TGTGCCAGCAGCGTCCCCGGAAGGACAGGGTCATCCGGGGAGCTGTTTTTT.

The chain combines TRBV2 with TRBJ2-7; D may be TRBD1 (6 bases). This CDR3 is 16 amino acids long. V gave up 1 base and J gave up 0 bases, with 13 bases separating them. Germline-derived CDR1 and CDR2 are SNHLY and FYNNEI. Here the CDR3 DNA reads TGTGCCAGCAGTGAAGAGAGTCAGGGGATCTCCTACGAGCAGTACTTC. Protein sequence: CASSEESQGISYEQYF.

Many counts were recorded for this clonotype. The CDR3 nucleotides read TGTGCCAGCAGCCCGCTGGTTCGAGGACAGGGTGACACTGAAGCTTTCTTT. Encoded protein: CASSPLVRGQGDTEAFF. The rearrangement links TRBV7-6 to TRBJ1-1, with 8 bases that match TRBD1. This CDR3 region has 17 residues. Germline CDR1 is SGHVS and CDR2 is FNYEAQ. V lost 5 bases, J lost 3 bases, and 14 bases stayed unmatched.

The chain uses TRBV28 and TRBJ2-7; 8 nucleotides line up with TRBD2. From germline, CDR1 is MDHEN and CDR2 SYDVKM. The CDR3 is made up of 14 amino acids. Losses at the gene ends were 8 bases for V and 6 bases for J; bases not matched to a gene: 12. The CDR3 loop is CASGILRGGSEQYF. The DNA of the CDR3 is TGTGCCAGCGGAATACTCCGGGGGGGCAGCGAGCAGTACTTC.

In its sample, this clonotype was seen many times. The J gene is TRBJ1-2, the V gene TRBV5-4; no definite D call. The CDR3 runs to 13 residues. V was pared by 4 bases and J by 5 bases, with 12 bases between. The germline V gene has CDR1 SGHNT and CDR2 YYREEE (reference sequence). The CDR3 loop reads CASSHKREYGYTF. CDR3 bases: TGTGCCAGCAGCCACAAGAGAGAGTATGGCTACACCTTC.

The chain links TRBV18 to TRBJ2-7, with 9 bases lining up with TRBD1. Germline CDR1 reads KGHSH; CDR2 reads LQKENI. CDR3 length: 14 residues. The J segment lost 5 bases and the V segment lost 0 bases, leaving 2 bases of the junction unmatched. The CDR3 DNA reads as TGTGCCAGCTCACCACCACGGGACAGGGACGAGCAGTACTTC. Translated: CASSPPRDRDEQYF.

This clonotype was found many times. The rearrangement uses TRBV20-1 and TRBJ2-1; D possibly corresponds to TRBD1 (7 bases). CDR1 is DFQATT, CDR2 SNEGSKA, per germline (reference sequence). The CDR3 length is 14 residues. Trimming stripped 6 bases from V and 0 bases from J, with 12 bases between. In nucleotides, the CDR3 is TGCAGTGCCAGGGGGGCTAGCTCCTACAATGAGCAGTTCTTC. Its translation is CSARGASSYNEQFF.

The chain employs TRBV29-1 and TRBJ2-7; 7 nucleotides align to TRBD1. The CDR3 extends over 13 amino acids. In germline, CDR1 is SQVTM, CDR2 ANQGSEA. V gave up 6 bases and J gave up 1 base; unmatched junction bases: 6. DNA for the CDR3: TGCAGCGTAAGGACAGGCTTATCCTACGAGCAGTACTTC. Translating gives CSVRTGLSYEQYF.

The CDR3 sequence: CASSPDRDNEQFF. For the CDR3, the DNA is TGTGCCAGCTCACCAGACCGGGACAATGAGCAGTTCTTC. This chain joins TRBV18 and TRBJ2-1, with D uncertain. This CDR3 spans 13 amino acids. V was shortened by 2 bases and J by 5 bases, with 7 bases between the two germline ends. Germline V gene lookup returns CDR1 KGHSH and CDR2 LQKENI.

This clonotype was found a few times. V is TRBV7-2 and J is TRBJ1-2; weak D call: TRBD1 (5 bases). The CDR3 extends over 13 amino acids. Trimming took off 4 bases at V and 7 bases at J, with 13 bases between the two ends. Germline V gives CDR1 SGHTA, CDR2 FQGNSA. CDR3 DNA sequence: TGTGCCAGCAGCTACGCCAGGGACGTTGGCTACACCTTC. Its translation is CASSYARDVGYTF. Complete variable domain (other parts from reference TRBV7-2 and TRBJ1-2): GAGVSQSPSNKVTEKGKDVELRCDPISGHTALYWYRQSLGQGLEFLIYFQGNSAPDKSGLPSDRFSAERTGGSVSTLTIQRTQQEDSAVYLCASSYARDVGYTFGSGTRLTVV.

This clonotype has more than one count but fewer than ten. This chain uses TRBV12-3 or TRBV12-4 with TRBJ1-3; no firm D call. The CDR3 is 14 residues long. Between the trimmed V and J ends, which lost 1 base and 10 bases, there was a span of 14 bases. The CDR3 nucleotides are TGTGCCAGCAGTTTAGGGGTATTTACTGCAACCATATATTTT. Its protein product is CASSLGVFTATIYF.

This clonotype was seen a handful of times. The gene calls are TRBV5-1 and TRBJ1-1, with D unclear. Germline CDR1 SGHRS, CDR2 YFSETQ. The CDR3 is 16 amino acids. The germline V and J ends were trimmed by 3 bases and 0 bases, with 15 bases remaining between them. The CDR3 is CASSWGGFPLNTEAFF. In DNA, the CDR3 is TGCGCCAGCAGCTGGGGAGGGTTTCCATTGAACACTGAAGCTTTCTTT.

This clonotype has at least ten counts. V usage is TRBV5-5 and J usage is TRBJ2-3; D remains unclear. Germline CDR1 is SGHKS and CDR2 is YYEKEE (reference sequence). V dropped 3 bases and J dropped 6 bases, with 8 bases sitting between them. This CDR3 contains 12 residues. As DNA, the CDR3 is TGTGCCAGCAGCTACAGTCAGGATACGCAGTATTTT. The encoded protein is CASSYSQDTQYF.

This clonotype was seen repeatedly, ten times or more. The V gene is TRBV5-1, the J gene TRBJ2-7; D might be TRBD1 (6 bases). This CDR3 has 13 residues. From germline, CDR1 is SGHRS and CDR2 YFSETQ. Trimming stripped 2 bases from V and 9 bases from J, with 15 bases between. The CDR3 DNA sequence: TGCGCCAGCAGCTTTGAGGACAGCCAGGGGCAGTACTTC. It codes for CASSFEDSQGQYF. Drawing the rest from reference TRBV5-1 and TRBJ2-7, the complete variable domain is KAGVTQTPRYLIKTRGQQVTLSCSPISGHRSVSWYQQTPGQGLQFLFEYFSETQRNKGNFPGRFSGRQFSNSRSEMNVSTLELGDSALYLCASSFEDSQGQYFGPGTRLTVT.

This clonotype was counted many times. The CDR3 sequence: CSAITSNRNEQFF. In DNA, the CDR3 is TGCAGTGCTATTACTAGCAATCGCAATGAGCAGTTCTTC. This chain connects TRBV20-1 to TRBJ2-1; D might be TRBD2 (6 bases). V dropped 4 bases and J dropped 6 bases, with 13 bases sitting between them. This CDR3 contains 13 residues. Germline CDR1 is DFQATT and CDR2 is SNEGSKA (reference sequence).

This clonotype was counted a few times. The chain is built from TRBV29-1 and TRBJ1-1; D perhaps matches TRBD1 (5 bases). Trimming cost V 4 bases and J 1 base, with 13 bases left between them. There are 14 residues in the CDR3. In germline, CDR1 is SQVTM, CDR2 ANQGSEA. The CDR3 bases are TGCAGCGTTGTTGCCTGGGGGGGGAACACTGAAGCTTTCTTT. Translation: CSVVAWGGNTEAFF.

The chain carries TRBV18 and TRBJ2-1, with D maybe TRBD2 (5 bases). CDR1 and CDR2 (germline): KGHSH, LQKENI. The length of the CDR3 is 13 residues. V was shortened by 5 bases and J by 2 bases, with 7 bases between the two germline ends. CDR3 in amino acids: CASSFGTYNEQFF. In DNA form, the CDR3 reads TGTGCCAGCTCATTCGGGACCTACAATGAGCAGTTCTTC.

There are a few counts of this clonotype. The gene calls are TRBV5-4 and TRBJ2-3; 10 bases are shared with TRBD2. Germline-derived CDR1 and CDR2 are SGHNT and YYREEE (reference sequence). The V gene end was trimmed by 2 bases and the J gene end by 2 bases; junction bases not matched to a gene: 5. The length of the CDR3 is 16 residues. This CDR3 is CASSLGLAGVTDTQYF. The CDR3 nucleotides read TGTGCCAGCAGCTTAGGGCTAGCGGGGGTCACAGATACGCAGTATTTT.

The chain is built from TRBV6-1 and TRBJ2-3; tentatively, D is TRBD1 (6 bases). Germline V CDR1 and CDR2: MNHNS, SASEGT. The CDR3 spans 14 residues. Trimming stripped 6 bases from V and 2 bases from J, with 12 bases between. CDR3 in amino acids: CASRRGSTTDTQYF. Here the CDR3 DNA reads TGTGCCAGCAGGAGGGGGAGTACCACAGATACGCAGTATTTT.